The source of this TCR beta chain is a study of T cells in Graves' hyperthyroidism and ophthalmopathy. General observations from the study: Most thyroid-expanded clonotypes above 0.001 were also found in blood.

The source material, RNA transcripts, was used to amplify TCR beta CDR3 regions. An initial round of RT-PCR targeting the TCR CDR3 relied on the HTBI primer set. TCRdb redid the calling of the multiplex PCR reads with MiXCR, one entry per CDR3 protein. This sample has tens of thousands of distinct CDR3 sequences, with approximately 50% found just once. Uncontrolled infection, other autoimmune disease, pregnancy and lactation each barred patients from inclusion. The PBMCs had their origin in roughly 9.8 ml of fresh peripheral blood. Ten or more counts support this clonotype. Its antigen is currently unknown. CDR1 SNHLY and CDR2 FYNNEI come from the germline V gene. The CDR3 contains 12 residues. V lost 5 bases to trimming and J lost 11 bases; unmatched junction nucleotides: 8.

The sequence was collected from a woman in her twenties or thirties with Graves' ophthalmopathy. The sequenced sample consisted of blood. The rearrangement links TRBV2 to TRBJ1-1; 7 bases align to TRBD1. This chain's CDR3 is CASSQGAGGAFF. CDR3 DNA: TGTGCCAGCAGTCAAGGAGCAGGGGGGGCTTTCTTT.